The rows below give T cell receptor beta chains drawn from one sample of a study of T cells in Graves' hyperthyroidism and ophthalmopathy. TCRdb passed the multiplex PCR reads through MiXCR, listing each CDR3 protein once. Counted here are 400,000 to 550,000 distinct CDR3 sequences, 13% to 15% occurring once; the ten biggest clones make up 17%. The sample taken for sequencing was blood. The receptors stem from a woman aged 18-29 years with Graves' hyperthyroidism. Each CDR3 is given with its conserved first and last residue. The D gene is left open where the match is weak. Clone size appears in some rows only: once, few, many, or a class for an expanded clone.

d_gene: -
v_gene: TRBV3-1
j_gene: TRBJ2-1
abundance: -
CDR3aa: CASSDPRIYNEQFF
CDR3nt: TGCGCCAGCAGTGACCCACGAATTTACAATGAGCAGTTCTTC

d_gene: -
v_gene: TRBV13
j_gene: TRBJ2-1
abundance: many
CDR3aa: CASSRVFNNEQFF
CDR3nt: TGTGCCAGCAGCCGTGTCTTTAACAATGAGCAGTTCTTC

d_gene: -
v_gene: TRBV30
j_gene: TRBJ1-1
abundance: many
CDR3aa: CAWRDVGTGGAFF
CDR3nt: TGTGCCTGGAGGGACGTCGGCACTGGGGGGGCTTTCTTT

d_gene: -
v_gene: TRBV5-1
j_gene: TRBJ2-5
abundance: -
CDR3aa: CASSPSFRGGETQYF
CDR3nt: TGCGCCAGCAGCCCCTCGTTTAGGGGGGGGGAGACCCAGTACTTC

d_gene: -
v_gene: TRBV6-2/TRBV6-3
j_gene: TRBJ2-7
abundance: many
CDR3aa: CASAGGYEQYF
CDR3nt: TGTGCCAGCGCAGGAGGCTACGAGCAGTACTTC

d_gene: TRBD1
v_gene: TRBV7-3
j_gene: TRBJ2-3
abundance: few
CDR3aa: CASSSSGQGTDTQYF
CDR3nt: TGTGCCAGCAGCTCTAGTGGACAGGGGACAGATACGCAGTATTTT

d_gene: -
v_gene: TRBV6-1
j_gene: TRBJ1-5
abundance: many
CDR3aa: CASSGQISNQPQHF
CDR3nt: TGTGCCAGCAGTGGACAGATTAGCAATCAGCCCCAGCATTTT

d_gene: -
v_gene: TRBV27
j_gene: TRBJ1-1
abundance: many
CDR3aa: CASSSPQGMNTGAFF
CDR3nt: TGTGCCAGCAGTTCACCACAGGGAATGAACACTGGAGCTTTCTTT

d_gene: -
v_gene: TRBV20-1
j_gene: TRBJ1-2
abundance: many
CDR3aa: CSARVPANYGYTF
CDR3nt: TGCAGTGCTAGAGTCCCGGCAAACTATGGCTACACCTTC

d_gene: TRBD1
v_gene: TRBV12-3/TRBV12-4
j_gene: TRBJ2-2
abundance: many
CDR3aa: CASSRDRYTGELFF
CDR3nt: TGTGCCAGCAGTAGGGACAGATACACCGGGGAGCTGTTTTTT

d_gene: -
v_gene: TRBV5-6
j_gene: TRBJ1-1
abundance: -
CDR3aa: CASSLQGYDAEAFF
CDR3nt: TGTGCCAGCAGCCTTCAGGGGTATGACGCTGAAGCTTTCTTT

d_gene: -
v_gene: TRBV27
j_gene: TRBJ1-1
abundance: many
CDR3aa: CASSSGRTTEAFF
CDR3nt: TGTGCCAGCAGTTCTGGACGGACCACTGAAGCTTTCTTT

d_gene: -
v_gene: TRBV11-2
j_gene: TRBJ1-2
abundance: few
CDR3aa: CASSFGTPYGYTF
CDR3nt: TGTGCCAGCAGCTTCGGGACACCATATGGCTACACCTTC

d_gene: -
v_gene: TRBV27
j_gene: TRBJ1-1
abundance: many
CDR3aa: CASSPFGPVTEAFF
CDR3nt: TGTGCCAGCTCCCCTTTTGGGCCTGTCACTGAAGCTTTCTTT

d_gene: TRBD1
v_gene: TRBV20-1
j_gene: TRBJ2-5
abundance: many
CDR3aa: CSGAGQGSQETQYF
CDR3nt: TGCAGTGGGGCCGGACAGGGGAGCCAAGAGACCCAGTACTTC

d_gene: -
v_gene: TRBV5-1
j_gene: TRBJ2-5
abundance: few
CDR3aa: CASSPVRTSETQYF
CDR3nt: TGCGCCAGCAGCCCCGTAAGGACCAGTGAGACCCAGTACTTC

d_gene: TRBD1
v_gene: TRBV2
j_gene: TRBJ1-5
abundance: many
CDR3aa: CASSPGQGASQPQHF
CDR3nt: TGTGCCAGCAGCCCGGGACAGGGGGCGTCTCAGCCCCAGCATTTT

d_gene: -
v_gene: TRBV20-1
j_gene: TRBJ2-3
abundance: many
CDR3aa: CSAEASDPSTDTQYF
CDR3nt: TGCAGTGCTGAGGCTAGCGACCCCAGCACAGATACGCAGTATTTT

d_gene: -
v_gene: TRBV5-6
j_gene: TRBJ1-5
abundance: -
CDR3aa: CASSSGRTNQPQHF
CDR3nt: TGTGCCAGCAGCTCTGGACGCACCAATCAGCCCCAGCATTTT

d_gene: -
v_gene: TRBV5-1
j_gene: TRBJ1-2
abundance: -
CDR3aa: CASSSEGRYYVGYTF
CDR3nt: TGCGCCAGCAGCAGCGAGGGACGGTACTATGTTGGCTACACCTTC

d_gene: -
v_gene: TRBV6-2/TRBV6-3
j_gene: TRBJ2-3
abundance: many
CDR3aa: CASSFKGTSTDTQYF
CDR3nt: TGTGCCAGCAGTTTCAAGGGTACTAGCACAGATACGCAGTATTTT

d_gene: TRBD1
v_gene: TRBV29-1
j_gene: TRBJ1-1
abundance: many
CDR3aa: CSAETRTGGIHTEAFF
CDR3nt: TGCAGCGCCGAGACGAGGACAGGGGGAATACACACTGAAGCTTTCTTT

d_gene: -
v_gene: TRBV6-5
j_gene: TRBJ2-4
abundance: many
CDR3aa: CASSYSQNLAKNIQYF
CDR3nt: TGTGCCAGCAGTTACTCACAGAACCTAGCCAAAAACATTCAGTACTTC

d_gene: TRBD2
v_gene: TRBV29-1
j_gene: TRBJ2-2
abundance: few
CDR3aa: CSVGISGRGNTGELFF
CDR3nt: TGCAGCGTGGGGATTAGCGGGAGGGGGAACACCGGGGAGCTGTTTTTT

d_gene: TRBD1
v_gene: TRBV10-1
j_gene: TRBJ2-5
abundance: many
CDR3aa: CASSESSSGGRETQYF
CDR3nt: TGCGCCAGCAGTGAGTCATCCTCAGGGGGCAGGGAGACCCAGTACTTC

d_gene: TRBD1
v_gene: TRBV6-1
j_gene: TRBJ1-1
abundance: many
CDR3aa: CASSPRTGREAFF
CDR3nt: TGTGCCAGCAGCCCCCGGACAGGTCGTGAAGCTTTCTTT